These 22 T cell receptor beta chains were sequenced from one sample in a study of blood T cell repertoires in COVID-19 (TCRdb year 2020). The method behind the library was the immunoSEQ multiplex PCR assay. Drawn from immuneACCESS, this table holds only the in-frame rearrangements with V and J called that TCRdb kept. Clones are partly lost; checked studies trace under half to an unresolved V gene and leave the rest unexplained. The sample table lists about 220,000 clones, 82% of them with a count of one. The top ten clonotypes cover about 3.3% of the sample. Sequencing was carried out using PBMCs or T cells enriched from blood (not recorded which). These receptors were taken from a woman aged 55-70 years who had recovered from COVID-19.

The J gene is TRBJ1-6, the V gene TRBV10-3; 8 bases agree with TRBD1. The V gene's germline CDR1 is ENHRY and CDR2 SYGVKD. Losses at the gene ends were 8 bases for V and 6 bases for J; bases not matched to a gene: 6. The CDR3 length is 14 residues. The CDR3 coding sequence is TGTGCCATCTCGGAGGGACAGGCTAATTCACCCCTCCACTTT. It is translated as CAISEGQANSPLHF.

The genes are TRBV3-1 (or the pseudogene TRBV3-2) and TRBJ2-7; a weak D match, TRBD1 (6 bases). CDR1 LGHDT and CDR2 YNNKEL come from the germline V gene (reference sequence). V was clipped by 4 bases and J by 1 base, with 11 bases between them. CDR3 length: 14 residues. CDR3 loop: CASSLGRGSYEQYF. CDR3 coding DNA: TGTGCCAGCAGCCTTGGCAGGGGTTCCTACGAGCAGTACTTC.

This clone showed up just once. V and J are TRBV6-5 and TRBJ1-6; TRBD1 aligns across 9 bases. There are 15 residues in the CDR3. CDR1 MNHEY and CDR2 SVGAGI come from the germline V gene. The V segment lost 7 bases and the J segment 8 bases; nucleotides outside the gene matches: 9. CDR3 in DNA: TGTGCCAGCAACGAAGACAGGGGGAGGTATTCACCCCTCCACTTT. It encodes CASNEDRGRYSPLHF.

This clone was observed a few times. The chain employs TRBV11-2 and TRBJ2-1, with 11 positions matching TRBD2. This CDR3 contains 16 residues. Germline trimming cut 2 bases from V and 9 bases from J; bases unmatched to any gene: 9. Germline V gives CDR1 SGHAT, CDR2 FQNNGV. The CDR3 spells CASSLLSSGGTGEQFF. The CDR3 DNA reads TGTGCCAGCAGCTTATTGTCTAGCGGGGGGACAGGTGAGCAGTTCTTC.

The V and J genes are TRBV6-5 and TRBJ1-5; TRBD1 might be the D (5 bases). CDR1 MNHEY and CDR2 SVGAGI come from the germline V gene. This CDR3 comprises 14 residues. V was pared by 2 bases and J by 2 bases, with 7 bases between. The CDR3 DNA reads TGTGCCAGCAGTTACAGGGGCGGCAATCAGCCCCAGCATTTT. Its translation: CASSYRGGNQPQHF.

The chain links TRBV10-1 to TRBJ2-2, with 8 bases fitting TRBD2. Germline V gene lookup returns CDR1 WNHNN and CDR2 SYGVQD (reference sequence). V dropped 6 bases and J dropped 1; count of bases not matched to a gene: 1. The length of the CDR3 is 14 residues. The CDR3 sequence: CASRTSGNTGELFF. As DNA, the CDR3 is TGCGCCAGCAGAACTAGCGGGAACACCGGGGAGCTGTTTTTT.

This clone came up once. The rearrangement joins TRBV5-6 to TRBJ2-1; 7 nucleotides align to TRBD1. Looked up from germline, CDR1 is SGHDT and CDR2 is YYEEEE. V trimming: 3 bases; J trimming: 5 bases; junction bases outside the gene matches: 11. CDR3 length: 16 residues. CDR3 DNA sequence: TGTGCCAGCAGCTGGGATACCGGGACAGTGGACAATGAGCAGTTCTTC. Residues: CASSWDTGTVDNEQFF.

CDR3 sequence (DNA): TGTGCCAGCAGTTACTCCGGGACAGGCGGCCCAAAGGACTACACCTTC. It translates to CASSYSGTGGPKDYTF. V is TRBV6-5 and J is TRBJ1-2; 8 bases fit TRBD1. V trimming: 0 bases; J trimming: 10 bases; junction bases outside the gene matches: 13. The CDR3 loop spans 16 amino acids. Germline V gene data show CDR1 as MNHEY and CDR2 as SVGAGI.

This clone has a single count. This chain uses TRBV6-5 with TRBJ1-2; the D is unclear. Per germline, CDR1 MNHEY and CDR2 SVGAGI. V shed 5 bases and J shed 4 bases, with 11 bases lying between them. This CDR3 region has 13 residues. CDR3 region: CASSQTDTYGYTF. CDR3 DNA sequence: TGTGCCAGCAGTCAAACAGATACCTATGGCTACACCTTC.

The chain is built from TRBV5-1 and TRBJ2-2, with D perhaps matching TRBD1 (5 bases). V was shortened by 4 bases and J by 1 base, with 8 bases between the two germline ends. The CDR3 sequence is 14 residues long. CDR1 is SGHRS, CDR2 YFSETQ, per germline. The CDR3 loop reads CASSGAGNTGELFF. The CDR3 bases are TGCGCCAGCAGCGGGGCAGGGAACACCGGGGAGCTGTTTTTT.

The table lists this clone with a count of one. This sequence joins TRBV6-5 and TRBJ1-1; 8 bases match TRBD1. Germline loops: CDR1 MNHEY, CDR2 SVGAGI. This CDR3 comprises 13 residues. The chain's CDR3 is CGTGKERNTEAFF. CDR3 sequence (DNA): TGTGGGACAGGGAAGGAGAGGAACACTGAAGCTTTCTTT.

The rearrangement uses TRBV19 and TRBJ1-5; 11 bases map to TRBD1. The germline CDR1 and CDR2 sequences are LNHDA and SQIVND (reference sequence). This CDR3 has 15 amino acids. Trimming cost V 5 bases and J 9 bases; bases outside gene matches: 9. The CDR3, as DNA: TGTGCCAGTAGTTCTGTTGGGACAGGGGGTAGGCCCCAGCATTTT. Protein: CASSSVGTGGRPQHF.

This sequence joins TRBV7-2 and TRBJ2-3; possibly TRBD1 for D (5 bases). Deletions cut 1 base from V and 1 base from J, with 9 bases between. This CDR3 spans 15 amino acids. Germline values: CDR1 SGHTA, CDR2 FQGNSA. CDR3 in amino acids: CASSLGATGTDTQYF. CDR3 in DNA: TGTGCCAGCAGCTTAGGGGCGACAGGCACAGATACGCAGTATTTT.

The genes are TRBV11-2 and TRBJ1-4; perhaps TRBD1 as D (5 bases). V dropped 5 bases and J dropped 3 bases, with 13 bases sitting between them. Germline V gene sequence: CDR1 SGHAT, CDR2 FQNNGV. The CDR3 has 15 amino acids. CDR3 sequence (DNA): TGTGCCAGCAGCCGTACAGGTCTAGCTAATGAAAAACTGTTTTTT. It is translated as CASSRTGLANEKLFF.

The table lists this clone with a few counts. The gene calls are TRBV5-1 and TRBJ2-2; the match to TRBD2 covers 9 bases. The CDR3 covers 19 residues. V lost 4 bases, J lost 4 bases, and 17 bases stayed unmatched. The germline V gene has CDR1 SGHRS and CDR2 YFSETQ. The CDR3 DNA reads as TGCGCCAGCAGCCAGACTTTAGGGGGACTAGCAGTTTTCACCGGGGAGCTGTTTTTT. Translating gives CASSQTLGGLAVFTGELFF.

The gene calls are TRBV30 and TRBJ2-5; a weak D match, TRBD1 (5 bases). Germline V gives CDR1 GTSNPN, CDR2 SVGIG (reference sequence). The CDR3 has 12 residues. The V and J ends lost 2 bases and 1 base respectively, with 5 bases between them. The DNA for the CDR3 is TGTGCCTGGAGTAGGGGCCAAGAGACCCAGTACTTC. Translating gives CAWSRGQETQYF.

This clone was detected once. The chain couples TRBV27 to TRBJ2-7; a possible D gene is TRBD2 (6 bases). CDR1 is MNHEY, CDR2 SMNVEV, per germline (reference sequence). Trimming left V 4 bases short and J 2 bases short, with 15 bases between. CDR3 length: 15 amino acids. The CDR3 region is CASSWGLNQAYEQYF. CDR3 bases: TGTGCCAGCAGTTGGGGACTCAATCAGGCCTACGAGCAGTACTTC.

The V and J genes are TRBV27 and TRBJ2-7, with a possible D match to TRBD1 (5 bases). Germline V gene data show CDR1 as MNHEY and CDR2 as SMNVEV (reference sequence). The CDR3 has 13 amino acids. The germline V and J ends were trimmed by 5 bases and 1 base, with 9 bases remaining between them. CDR3 region: CASSPTVSYEQYF. The CDR3 region has the DNA TGTGCCAGCAGTCCGACAGTGTCCTACGAGCAGTACTTC.

This clone appeared a few times. V usage is TRBV19 and J usage is TRBJ1-3; no reliable D call. There are 14 residues in the CDR3. Between the trimmed V and J ends, which lost 4 bases and 2 bases, there was a span of 9 bases. Germline V gene sequence: CDR1 LNHDA, CDR2 SQIVND (reference sequence). Written as DNA, the CDR3 is TGTGCCAGTAGTAATCGGGGAACTGGAAACACCATATATTTT. It yields the protein CASSNRGTGNTIYF.

This clone was picked up one time. This rearrangement joins TRBV7-2 to TRBJ2-7; D is perhaps TRBD2 (5 bases). The V end was cut by 4 bases, the J end by 0 bases, with 13 bases between. This CDR3 comprises 15 residues. CDR1 and CDR2 from the germline V gene are SGHTA and FQGNSA. The CDR3 DNA sequence: TGTGCCAGCAGCTGGGAGCCGGCTACCTCCTACGAGCAGTACTTC. Translated: CASSWEPATSYEQYF.

The chain employs TRBV19 and TRBJ1-1; no clear D gene. Trimming pared 3 bases from V and 1 base from J, leaving 6 bases between. CDR1 and CDR2 from the germline V gene are LNHDA and SQIVND (reference sequence). The length of the CDR3 is 13 residues. The CDR3, as DNA: TGTGCCAGTAGTATCGGGTCGAACACTGAAGCTTTCTTT. This encodes CASSIGSNTEAFF.

This chain links TRBV4-1 with TRBJ1-1; TRBD1 matches 8 bases. CDR1 is MGHRA, CDR2 YSYEKL, per germline. CDR3 length: 14 residues. V trimming: 5 bases; J trimming: 6 bases; junction bases outside the gene matches: 8. The CDR3 DNA is TGCGCCAGCAGCACCCCGGACAGGGTCGCTGAAGCTTTCTTT. It translates to CASSTPDRVAEAFF.